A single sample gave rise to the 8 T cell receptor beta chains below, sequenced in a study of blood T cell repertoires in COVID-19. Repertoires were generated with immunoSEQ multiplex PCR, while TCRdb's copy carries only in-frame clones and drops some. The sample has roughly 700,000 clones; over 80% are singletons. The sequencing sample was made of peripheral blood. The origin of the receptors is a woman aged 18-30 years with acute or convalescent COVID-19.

In DNA, the CDR3 is TGTGCCAGCGGACAGTCCTATGGCTACACCTTC. Translation gives CASGQSYGYTF. This chain connects TRBV6-5 to TRBJ1-2; weak D call: TRBD1 (6 bases). V lost 8 bases and J 4 bases, leaving 8 bases between the germline ends. Looked up from germline, CDR1 is MNHEY and CDR2 is SVGAGI. The CDR3 contains 11 residues.

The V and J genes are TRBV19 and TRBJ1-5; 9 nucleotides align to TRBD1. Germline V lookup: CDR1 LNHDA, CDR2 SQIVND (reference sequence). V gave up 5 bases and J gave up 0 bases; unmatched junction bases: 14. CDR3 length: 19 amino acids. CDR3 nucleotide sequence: TGTGCCAGTAGTGGCGCCGGACAGGGGCACATTTATAGCAATCAGCCCCAGCATTTT. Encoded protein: CASSGAGQGHIYSNQPQHF. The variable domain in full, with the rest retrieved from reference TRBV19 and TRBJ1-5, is DGGITQSPKYLFRKEGQNVTLSCEQNLNHDAMYWYRQDPGQGLRLIYYSQIVNDFQKGDIAEGYSVSREKKESFPLTVTSAQKNPTAFYLCASSGAGQGHIYSNQPQHFGDGTRLSIL.

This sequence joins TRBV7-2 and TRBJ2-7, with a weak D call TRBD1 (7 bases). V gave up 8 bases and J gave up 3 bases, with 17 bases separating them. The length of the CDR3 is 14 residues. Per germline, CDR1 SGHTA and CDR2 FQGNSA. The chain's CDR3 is CASVRGYGGYEQYF. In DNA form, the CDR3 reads TGTGCCAGCGTCAGGGGGTACGGGGGCTACGAGCAGTACTTC.

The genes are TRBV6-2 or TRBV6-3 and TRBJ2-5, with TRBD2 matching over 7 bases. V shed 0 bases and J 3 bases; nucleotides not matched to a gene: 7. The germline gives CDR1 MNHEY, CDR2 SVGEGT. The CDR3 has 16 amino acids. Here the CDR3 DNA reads TGTGCCAGCAGTTACTCGGCGGGGGTCGGCGAAGAGACCCAGTACTTC. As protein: CASSYSAGVGEETQYF.

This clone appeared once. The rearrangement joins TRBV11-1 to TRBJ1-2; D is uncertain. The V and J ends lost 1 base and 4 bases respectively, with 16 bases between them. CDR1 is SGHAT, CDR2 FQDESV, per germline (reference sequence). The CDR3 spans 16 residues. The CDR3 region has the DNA TGTGCCAGCAGCTTAGGGCAGTGGTCTTCCTTCTATGGCTACACCTTC. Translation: CASSLGQWSSFYGYTF.

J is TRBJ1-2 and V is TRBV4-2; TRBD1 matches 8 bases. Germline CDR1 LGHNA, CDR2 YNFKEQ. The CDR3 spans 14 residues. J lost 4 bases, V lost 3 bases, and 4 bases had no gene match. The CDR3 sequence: CASSQGTGSYGYTF. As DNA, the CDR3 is TGTGCCAGCAGCCAGGGGACAGGAAGCTATGGCTACACCTTC.

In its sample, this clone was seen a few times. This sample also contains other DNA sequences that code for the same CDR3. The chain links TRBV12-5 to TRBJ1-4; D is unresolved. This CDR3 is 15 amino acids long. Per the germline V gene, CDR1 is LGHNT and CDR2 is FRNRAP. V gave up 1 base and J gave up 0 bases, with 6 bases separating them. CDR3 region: CASGLGLATNEKLFF. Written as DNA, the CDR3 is TGTGCTAGTGGTTTGGGGCTAGCAACTAATGAAAAACTGTTTTTT.

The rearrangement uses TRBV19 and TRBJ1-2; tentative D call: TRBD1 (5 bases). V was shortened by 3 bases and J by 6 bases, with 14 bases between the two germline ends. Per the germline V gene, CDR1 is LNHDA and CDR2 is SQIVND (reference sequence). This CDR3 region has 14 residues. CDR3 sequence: CASSIPGKNDGYTF. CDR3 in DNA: TGTGCCAGTAGTATTCCAGGGAAGAACGATGGCTACACCTTC.